The text below deals with one TCR beta chain. The data originate from a study of blood T cell repertoires in COVID-19. Measured with immunoSEQ multiplex PCR; TCRdb has only the in-frame clones, and not every one. This table holds about 190,000 clones, roughly 78% found once. This TCR was sampled from a woman older than 75 with active or convalescent COVID-19. Sequenced material: peripheral blood.

CDR3 in amino acids: CASSLNDYGYTF. The CDR3 bases are TGTGCCAGCAGTCTAAATGACTATGGCTACACCTTC. The V call is TRBV12-3 or TRBV12-4, the J call TRBJ1-2; the D is unclear. The CDR3 runs to 12 residues. The V end was cut by 5 bases, the J end by 3 bases, with 7 bases between.